Listed here are 23 T cell receptor beta chains from one sample, sequenced in a study of T-cell memory formation after mild COVID-19. TCRdb re-called the 5' RACE reads through MiXCR, storing one row per CDR3 protein. The data contain 220,000 or so distinct CDR3 sequences, 9% to 10% of them singletons. The specimen sequenced was PBMCs or a T cell subset sorted from them (not recorded which). The receptors derive from a man younger than 35 who had mild COVID-19 (a few samples of this study predate the infection). Cell type and time point are not known.

This clonotype was observed a few times. The chain joins TRBV28 to TRBJ1-2; the D is unclear. The length of the CDR3 is 14 residues. The germline V and J ends were trimmed by 4 bases and 0 bases, with 9 bases remaining between them. CDR1 and CDR2 (germline): MDHEN, SYDVKM. This CDR3 reads CASSSSATNYGYTF. The CDR3 DNA follows: TGTGCCAGCAGTTCCAGCGCCACTAACTATGGCTACACCTTC.

A few counts support this clonotype. The chain joins TRBV5-6 to TRBJ2-7, with D uncertain. Germline values: CDR1 SGHDT, CDR2 YYEEEE. The V end lost 0 bases, the J end lost 5 bases, and 6 bases lay between the germline ends. The CDR3 runs to 12 residues. As DNA, the CDR3 is TGTGCCAGCAGCTTGGGTACAGACGAGCAGTACGTC. Its translation: CASSLGTDEQYV.

The chain links TRBV27 to TRBJ2-3; D is ambiguous. The CDR3 totals 13 residues. The V end was cut by 1 base, the J end by 5 bases, with 7 bases between. In germline, CDR1 is MNHEY, CDR2 SMNVEV (reference sequence). CDR3 region: CASSLFLRDTQYF. The CDR3 nucleotides read TGTGCCAGCAGTTTATTTCTCCGAGATACGCAGTATTTT.

This clonotype was counted many times. The gene calls are TRBV5-1 and TRBJ2-5, with TRBD1 as a possible D gene (5 bases). The CDR3 covers 12 residues. Germline lookup yields CDR1 SGHRS and CDR2 YFSETQ. Trimming stripped 4 bases from V and 7 bases from J, with 11 bases between. This chain's CDR3 is CASSPGLGTQYF. The CDR3 DNA sequence: TGCGCCAGCAGCCCAGGGTTGGGGACCCAGTACTTC. Full variable domain (rest looked up from reference TRBV5-1 and TRBJ2-5): KAGVTQTPRYLIKTRGQQVTLSCSPISGHRSVSWYQQTPGQGLQFLFEYFSETQRNKGNFPGRFSGRQFSNSRSEMNVSTLELGDSALYLCASSPGLGTQYFGPGTRLLVL.

The rearrangement joins TRBV18 to TRBJ1-4; TRBD1 aligns across 9 bases. The trim removed 4 bases at V and 6 bases at J, leaving 6 bases unmatched. The V gene's germline CDR1 is KGHSH and CDR2 LQKENI. The CDR3 sequence is 15 residues long. CDR3 sequence: CASSQTGTGYEKLFF. The CDR3 DNA sequence: TGTGCCAGCTCACAAACCGGGACAGGGTATGAAAAACTGTTTTTT.

This clonotype has only a few counts. This chain uses TRBV3-1 with TRBJ2-5; the match to TRBD2 covers 8 bases. Germline V CDR1 and CDR2: LGHDT, YNNKEL (reference sequence). The CDR3 is 15 amino acids. V was pared by 0 bases and J by 7 bases, with 7 bases of the junction left unmatched. The CDR3 reads CASSQDPGGPGTQYF. CDR3 nucleotide sequence: TGTGCCAGCAGCCAAGATCCGGGGGGGCCGGGGACCCAGTACTTC.

This sequence joins TRBV28 and TRBJ2-1; possibly TRBD2 for D (5 bases). This CDR3 has 12 residues. Trimming pared 8 bases from V and 0 bases from J, leaving 5 bases between. Germline assignment: CDR1 MDHEN and CDR2 SYDVKM. CDR3 in DNA: TGTGCCAGCGGGAGCTCCTACAATGAGCAGTTCTTC. The encoded protein is CASGSSYNEQFF.

This clonotype has ten or more counts. The chain carries TRBV5-1 and TRBJ1-2; 8 nucleotides line up with TRBD1. CDR1 is SGHRS and CDR2 is YFSETQ in the germline V gene. With V trimmed by 3 bases and J by 7 bases, 2 bases remained unmatched. This CDR3 region has 12 residues. CDR3 DNA: TGCGCCAGCAGCTATGACAGGGGTGGCTACACCTTC. This gives the protein CASSYDRGGYTF.

The chain is built from TRBV18 and TRBJ2-1; 14 positions match TRBD2. Trimming at V came to 4 bases and at J to 5 bases, leaving 7 bases not matched to a gene. CDR3 size: 17 residues. Germline-derived CDR1 and CDR2 are KGHSH and LQKENI. The CDR3 reads CASSRWTSGGTHNEQFF. The CDR3 DNA reads TGTGCCAGCTCACGCTGGACTAGCGGGGGGACCCACAATGAGCAGTTCTTC.

The chain uses TRBV7-8 and TRBJ1-3; D not certain. CDR1 and CDR2 (germline): SGHVS, FQNEAQ. V was trimmed by 4 bases and J by 8 bases, leaving 18 bases between them. This CDR3 has 15 amino acids. The CDR3 loop is CASSSYTAHSDTIYF. CDR3 DNA sequence: TGTGCCAGCAGCTCTTATACAGCCCATTCAGACACCATATATTTT.

V and J are TRBV20-1 and TRBJ2-3; 10 nucleotides line up with TRBD2. CDR3 length: 15 amino acids. CDR1 DFQATT and CDR2 SNEGSKA come from the germline V gene (reference sequence). Unmatched junction bases numbered 6, after V lost 5 bases and J lost 1 base. CDR3: CSAGYSGGRTDTQYF. CDR3 DNA sequence: TGCAGTGCTGGATATAGCGGGGGGCGCACAGATACGCAGTATTTT.

This clonotype was found a few times. V usage is TRBV7-2 and J usage is TRBJ1-2; TRBD1 agrees at 11 bases. Germline V gene lookup returns CDR1 SGHTA and CDR2 FQGNSA. V gave up 5 bases and J gave up 8 bases; unmatched junction bases: 7. The length of the CDR3 is 14 residues. The CDR3 sequence is CASSPDGQGAGYTF. CDR3 bases: TGTGCCAGCAGCCCTGACGGACAGGGGGCAGGCTACACCTTC.

This clonotype was found a few times. As DNA, the CDR3 is TGTGCCAGCAGCTCACGGTCGGAGACCCAGTACTTC. Encoded protein: CASSSRSETQYF. V is TRBV7-2 and J is TRBJ2-5; no reliable D call. This CDR3 contains 12 residues. Germline values: CDR1 SGHTA, CDR2 FQGNSA. The V and J ends lost 4 bases and 5 bases respectively, with 8 bases between them.

This clonotype was observed a few times. The genes are TRBV24-1 and TRBJ1-2; 7 nucleotides match TRBD1. The CDR3 has 15 residues. The germline CDR1 and CDR2 sequences are KGHDR and SFDVKD. The ends lost 4 bases at V and 6 bases at J; junction bases unmatched: 10. CDR3 protein: CATSDTRTGQDGYTF. The CDR3 nucleotides are TGTGCCACCAGTGACACTCGGACAGGCCAGGATGGCTACACCTTC.

This clonotype occurred a few times. CDR3 protein: CASSPLGGSETQYF. In DNA form, the CDR3 reads TGTGCCAGCTCACCATTGGGAGGGTCGGAGACCCAGTACTTC. J is TRBJ2-5 and V is TRBV18; 7 nucleotides align to TRBD2. The J segment lost 5 bases and the V segment lost 2 bases, leaving 5 bases of the junction unmatched. The V gene's germline CDR1 is KGHSH and CDR2 LQKENI. This CDR3 is 14 amino acids long.

In its sample, this clonotype was seen a few times. The rearrangement links TRBV10-3 to TRBJ2-1; maybe TRBD2 (6 bases). The CDR3 is 13 amino acids. The germline V and J ends were trimmed by 6 bases and 8 bases, with 14 bases remaining between them. Germline assignment: CDR1 ENHRY and CDR2 SYGVKD. CDR3 in DNA: TGTGCCATCAGACGGGGGACGGGGTATGAGCAGTTCTTC. It encodes CAIRRGTGYEQFF.

In its sample, this clonotype was seen a few times. The chain is built from TRBV3-1 and TRBJ1-4; D call uncertain. Trimming pared 1 base from V and 7 bases from J, leaving 7 bases between. The CDR3 is 13 residues long. CDR1 LGHDT and CDR2 YNNKEL come from the germline V gene (reference sequence). The CDR3 DNA reads as TGTGCCAGCAGCCAAGTTAGAGGTGAAAAACTGTTTTTT. Translation: CASSQVRGEKLFF.

This clonotype was counted a few times. The chain carries TRBV2 and TRBJ1-1, with D uncertain. This CDR3 has 15 amino acids. Trimming cost V 8 bases and J 3 bases, with 19 bases left between them. Germline V gene lookup returns CDR1 SNHLY and CDR2 FYNNEI. The CDR3 reads CASPPTRVADTEAFF. CDR3 nucleotide sequence: TGTGCCAGCCCCCCGACCCGGGTGGCGGACACTGAAGCTTTCTTT.

There are a few counts of this clonotype. The CDR3 DNA is TGTGCCAGCAGCTTATGGTCACAGGGTGGTGACCCCCTCCACTTT. Translated: CASSLWSQGGDPLHF. The rearrangement uses TRBV7-2 and TRBJ1-6, with D perhaps TRBD1 (6 bases). CDR1 SGHTA and CDR2 FQGNSA come from the germline V gene. This CDR3 has 15 residues. Deletions cut 2 bases from V and 13 bases from J, with 18 bases between.

This clonotype was seen a handful of times. The chain carries TRBV3-1 and TRBJ1-1; possible D gene TRBD1, 5 bases. Germline loops: CDR1 LGHDT, CDR2 YNNKEL (reference sequence). The CDR3 is 15 amino acids. Trimming left V 4 bases short and J 3 bases short, with 15 bases between. CDR3 nucleotides: TGTGCCAGCAGCCCCCGGTCGAGAGGGGACACTGAAGCTTTCTTT. Translation: CASSPRSRGDTEAFF.

The table lists this clonotype with a few counts. V gene TRBV2 combines with J gene TRBJ2-3; no definite D call. V dropped 0 bases and J dropped 2 bases, with 6 bases sitting between them. CDR3 length: 14 amino acids. In germline, CDR1 is SNHLY, CDR2 FYNNEI. CDR3 DNA: TGTGCCAGCAGTGAAGCGCTTTTCACAGATACGCAGTATTTT. It translates to CASSEALFTDTQYF.

This clonotype occurred many times. V usage is TRBV6-5 and J usage is TRBJ2-7; D not certain. Germline CDR1 is MNHEY and CDR2 is SVGAGI. This CDR3 has 16 amino acids. V was cut by 0 bases and J by 2 bases, with 14 bases left in between. This CDR3 reads CASSYSGASSPYEQYF. In DNA form, the CDR3 reads TGTGCCAGCAGTTACTCAGGAGCCTCATCCCCCTACGAGCAGTACTTC.

The gene calls are TRBV7-8 and TRBJ2-1; possibly TRBD2 for D (7 bases). CDR3 size: 16 residues. Trimming left V 0 bases short and J 7 bases short, with 16 bases between. Germline V gene data show CDR1 as SGHVS and CDR2 as FQNEAQ. The CDR3 coding sequence is TGTGCCAGCAGCTTAGCCCCGGAGGGGGGGCGAAATGAGCAGTTCTTC. Its translation is CASSLAPEGGRNEQFF.